Below are 8 T cell receptor beta chains sequenced from a single sample in a study of cytomegalovirus exposure and HLA in healthy donors. Primers included in the PCR were 60 Vbeta and 13 Jbeta primers. Produced via immunoSEQ multiplex PCR; TCRdb's table is partial and in-frame only. Altogether 200,000 or so clones are present, about 80% being singletons, with the ten largest covering roughly 2.1%. What was sequenced was PBMCs. These TCRs come from a woman younger than 35 in good health and CMV-seropositive.

A single count supports this clone. The chain carries TRBV14 and TRBJ1-1; D is perhaps TRBD1 (6 bases). V was cut by 5 bases and J by 0 bases, with 13 bases left in between. The CDR3 length is 15 residues. Looked up from germline, CDR1 is SGHDN and CDR2 is FVKESK. CDR3 sequence reads: CASSAGVRMNTEAFF. In nucleotides, the CDR3 is TGTGCCAGCAGCGCAGGGGTTCGCATGAACACTGAAGCTTTCTTT. Based on the CDR3 plus reference TRBV14 and TRBJ1-1, the full variable domain is EAGVTQFPSHSVIEKGQTVTLRCDPISGHDNLYWYRRVMGKEIKFLLHFVKESKQDESGMPNNRFLAERTGGTYSTLKVQPAELEDSGVYFCASSAGVRMNTEAFFGQGTRLTVV.

This clone came up once. The rearrangement uses TRBV28 and TRBJ2-6; 7 bases are a match to TRBD1. The germline CDR1 and CDR2 sequences are MDHEN and SYDVKM. The CDR3 runs to 15 residues. V shed 5 bases, J shed 4 bases, and the junction held 5 bases outside the gene matches. The chain's CDR3 is CASSAGGTGANVLTF. The CDR3 DNA sequence: TGTGCCAGCAGTGCAGGGGGTACAGGGGCCAACGTCCTGACTTTC.

The chain uses TRBV9 and TRBJ1-1; 7 bases are shared with TRBD1. Unmatched junction bases numbered 7, after V lost 4 bases and J lost 4 bases. The CDR3 is 14 residues long. Germline lookup yields CDR1 SGDLS and CDR2 YYNGEE. CDR3 coding DNA: TGTGCCAGCAGCCCTCAGACAGGGTTCACTGAAGCTTTCTTT. It translates to CASSPQTGFTEAFF.

This chain uses TRBV13 with TRBJ2-1, with D unclear. V lost 10 bases and J 8 bases, leaving 24 bases between the germline ends. The CDR3 consists of 15 residues. Germline V lookup: CDR1 PRHDT, CDR2 FYEKMQ (reference sequence). CDR3 sequence (DNA): TGTGCCACCGGAGTGGCGGCCGTTCCCTGGGATGAGCAGTTCTTC. This gives the protein CATGVAAVPWDEQFF.

The V call is TRBV15, the J call TRBJ2-1; TRBD1 matches 9 bases. J gave up 9 bases and V 1 base, and 7 bases lay outside the gene matches. There are 15 residues in the CDR3. CDR1 and CDR2 (germline): LNHNV, YYDKDF (reference sequence). The CDR3 region has the DNA TGTGCCACCAGCAGAGCCGGGACAGGGAGAGGTGAGCAGTTCTTC. This codes for CATSRAGTGRGEQFF.

There are a few counts of this clone. The chain employs TRBV9 and TRBJ2-5; 14 bases line up with TRBD2. V lost 2 bases and J lost 3; bases outside the gene matches: 0. Germline V gives CDR1 SGDLS, CDR2 YYNGEE. CDR3 length equals 15 residues. CDR3 nucleotides: TGTGCCAGCAGCGTGGGACTAGCGGGGGAAGAGACCCAGTACTTC. Encoded protein: CASSVGLAGEETQYF.

The CDR3 DNA follows: TGTGCCAGCAGCTTAGTCGCAACTAATGAAAAACTGTTTTTT. This sequence encodes CASSLVATNEKLFF. V gene TRBV11-3 combines with J gene TRBJ1-4; D call uncertain. The CDR3 has 14 residues. Looked up from germline, CDR1 is SGHNT and CDR2 is YENEEA. Trimming stripped 1 base from V and 0 bases from J, with 3 bases between.

J is TRBJ2-3 and V is TRBV5-4; 11 bases line up with TRBD2. Germline V lookup: CDR1 SGHNT, CDR2 YYREEE (reference sequence). Trimming took 4 bases from V and 4 from J; bases not matched to a gene: 2. CDR3 length: 14 residues. The CDR3 loop reads CASSEGLAADTQYF. The CDR3 coding sequence is TGTGCCAGCAGCGAGGGACTAGCGGCAGATACGCAGTATTTT. Supplemented by reference TRBV5-4 and TRBJ2-3, the full variable domain reads ETGVTQSPTHLIKTRGQQVTLRCSSQSGHNTVSWYQQALGQGPQFIFQYYREEENGRGNFPPRFSGLQFPNYSSELNVNALELDDSALYLCASSEGLAADTQYFGPGTRLTVL.